A selection of T cell receptor beta chains follows, all from one sample in a study of CD8 T cells in ankylosing spondylitis. MiXCR was run by TCRdb on the 5' RACE reads, yielding one entry per CDR3 protein. This table holds about 240,000 distinct CDR3 sequences, 8% to 9.5% found once. Sequencing was carried out using blood, either unsorted or a sorted T cell fraction (not recorded which). These receptors were obtained from a male donor with ankylosing spondylitis or in good health (not recorded which). The CDR3 runs from the conserved cysteine through the conserved F or W. The D gene is left open where the match is weak. Clone size is given for some rows only: seen once, a few or many times, or a class if the clone is expanded.

j_call d_call cdr3_length clone_size v_call cdr3_nt cdr3_aa
TRBJ2-5 TRBD2 17 many TRBV9 TGTGCCAGCAGCTTTGGACTAGCGGGGGCTCATCAAGAGACCCAGTACTTC CASSFGLAGAHQETQYF
TRBJ1-1 - 15 - TRBV6-5 TGTGCCAGCAGTTACTCGATTACAGGGTCAACTGAAGCTTTCTTT CASSYSITGSTEAFF
TRBJ2-5 - 14 many TRBV3-1 TGTGCCAGCAGCGACGCTGGAGGTTTAGAGACCCAGTACTTC CASSDAGGLETQYF
TRBJ2-7 - 13 many TRBV7-9 TGTGCCAGCAGCTTAAGAACTGCCTACGAGCAGTACTTC CASSLRTAYEQYF
TRBJ2-5 TRBD2 16 few TRBV27 TGTGCCAGCAGTTTGAATGTGGCGGGGGGGCGTGAGACCCAGTACTTC CASSLNVAGGRETQYF
TRBJ1-2 TRBD1 15 many TRBV3-1 TGTGCCAGCAGCCCGAGACAGGGGGGTGTCTATGGCTACACCTTC CASSPRQGGVYGYTF
TRBJ2-7 - 15 many TRBV7-9 TGTGCCAGCAGCTGGGGGGCAGGGATCTCCTACGAGCAGTACTTC CASSWGAGISYEQYF
TRBJ1-1 TRBD1 13 - TRBV5-5 TGTGCCAGCAGCCGGGACAGGGTATCTGAAGCTTTCTTT CASSRDRVSEAFF
TRBJ2-5 - 12 many TRBV5-1 TGCGCCAGCAAGTTACTAGGAGAGACCCAGTACTTC CASKLLGETQYF
TRBJ2-1 TRBD2 16 - TRBV7-9 TGTGCCAGCAGCTTAGGCGGTCTAGCGGCTCCCAATGAGCAGTTCTTC CASSLGGLAAPNEQFF
TRBJ2-5 - 13 few TRBV29-1 TGCAGCGTTGCAACAGGGACCGGGGAGACCCAGTACTTC CSVATGTGETQYF
TRBJ2-5 - 11 - TRBV5-1 TGCGCCAGCGGCGACCAAGAGACCCAGTACTTC CASGDQETQYF
TRBJ2-1 TRBD2 15 many TRBV20-1 TGCAGTGCCAACCCTAGAGCGGGAGGGAAAGATGAGCAGTTCTTC CSANPRAGGKDEQFF
TRBJ2-5 - 12 - TRBV7-8 TGTGCCAGCACCGCGGCAGGAGAGACCCAGTACTTC CASTAAGETQYF
TRBJ1-1 - 15 many TRBV11-3 TGTGCCAGCAGCCGCCGGCGACAGCTAGACACTGAAGCTTTCTTT CASSRRRQLDTEAFF
TRBJ2-6 - 17 many TRBV5-7 TGTGCCAGCAGCCCTAGGGGGGCGCTCTCTGGGGCCAACGTCCTGACTTTC CASSPRGALSGANVLTF
TRBJ2-7 TRBD2 15 - TRBV7-9 TGTGCCAGCAGCCCCGGGACTAGCGGGAGGTACGAGCAGTACTTC CASSPGTSGRYEQYF
TRBJ2-1 TRBD1 15 many TRBV19 TGTGCCACCAGTGACCCCGGGACAGGGGGTATTGAGCAGTTCTTC CATSDPGTGGIEQFF
TRBJ1-1 TRBD1 17 - TRBV12-3/TRBV12-4 TGTGCCAGCAGTTTCTCCGGGACAGGGCCGTTGAACACTGAAGCTTTCTTT CASSFSGTGPLNTEAFF
TRBJ1-1 - 14 many TRBV10-3 TGTGCCATCAGTGAGTCGGGAGGGAACACTGAAGCTTTCTTT CAISESGGNTEAFF
TRBJ2-1 TRBD1 14 many TRBV29-1 TGCAGCGTTGAGCGGGACAGGGGAGGAAATGAGCAGTTCTTC CSVERDRGGNEQFF
TRBJ2-1 - 13 few TRBV18 TGTGCCAGCTCACCATCGTTTAACAATGAGCAGTTCTTC CASSPSFNNEQFF
TRBJ2-7 - 13 many TRBV12-3/TRBV12-4 TGTGCCAGCAGTCACACAGGGTACAACGAGCAGTACTTC CASSHTGYNEQYF